The 29 T cell receptor beta chains listed next were all sequenced from one sample in a study of blood T cell repertoires in COVID-19. Repertoires were generated with immunoSEQ multiplex PCR, while TCRdb's copy carries only in-frame clones and drops some. The sample gives fewer than 120,000 clones, around 82% of which show up once; about 15% is in the top ten. Sequencing was performed on peripheral blood. The receptors were gathered from an older woman with acute or convalescent COVID-19.

This clone came up a few times. This chain links TRBV19 with TRBJ1-4; 9 nucleotides agree with TRBD1. The CDR3 loop spans 17 amino acids. The germline V gene has CDR1 LNHDA and CDR2 SQIVND (reference sequence). V shed 5 bases and J 0 bases; nucleotides not matched to a gene: 7. In DNA form, the CDR3 reads TGTGCCAGTAGTGCTCCGGGACAGGGATCAACTAATGAAAAACTGTTTTTT. Translated, it gives CASSAPGQGSTNEKLFF.

The chain is built from TRBV6-2 or TRBV6-3 and TRBJ1-5; D call uncertain. CDR3 length: 14 amino acids. The V end was cut by 0 bases, the J end by 2 bases, with 5 bases between. Germline-derived CDR1 and CDR2 are MNHEY and SVGEGT. CDR3 protein: CASSYSRGNQPQHF. CDR3 coding DNA: TGTGCCAGCAGTTACTCGAGAGGCAATCAGCCCCAGCATTTT.

The genes are TRBV7-9 and TRBJ1-5; D perhaps matches TRBD1 (6 bases). V was clipped by 1 base and J by 1 base, with 20 bases between them. The CDR3 runs 19 residues. Germline V gives CDR1 SEHNR, CDR2 FQNEAQ (reference sequence). Here the CDR3 reads CASSLGGGQGKWSNQPQHF. CDR3 in DNA: TGTGCCAGCAGCTTAGGCGGGGGGCAGGGAAAATGGAGCAATCAGCCCCAGCATTTT. The full variable domain, its missing parts supplied by reference TRBV7-9 and TRBJ1-5, is DTGVSQNPRHKITKRGQNVTFRCDPISEHNRLYWYRQTLGQGPEFLTYFQNEAQLEKSRLLSDRFSAERPKGSFSTLEIQRTEQGDSAMYLCASSLGGGQGKWSNQPQHFGDGTRLSIL.

The genes are TRBV7-8 and TRBJ2-2; D might be TRBD2 (5 bases). Looked up from germline, CDR1 is SGHVS and CDR2 is FQNEAQ. CDR3 length equals 14 residues. Trimming took off 5 bases at V and 5 bases at J, with 12 bases between the two ends. The CDR3 DNA is TGTGCCAGCAGCCATTCTATAGCGACCGGGGAGCTGTTTTTT. It encodes CASSHSIATGELFF.

This chain connects TRBV27 to TRBJ2-5, with a possible D match to TRBD1 (6 bases). The CDR3 is 14 amino acids. Germline values: CDR1 MNHEY, CDR2 SMNVEV (reference sequence). Trimming cost V 2 bases and J 5 bases, with 12 bases left between them. Here the CDR3 reads CASSLKGDGETQYF. CDR3 DNA: TGTGCCAGCAGTTTAAAGGGGGACGGGGAGACCCAGTACTTC.

The chain has TRBV14 and TRBJ1-1; no clear D gene. The germline gives CDR1 SGHDN, CDR2 FVKESK. Trimming left V 1 base short and J 1 base short, with 7 bases between. The CDR3 is 14 residues long. The CDR3 coding sequence is TGTGCCAGCAGCCAAGGTGGGCGGAACACTGAAGCTTTCTTT. Amino acid sequence: CASSQGGRNTEAFF.

This clone turned up a few times. The chain uses TRBV24-1 and TRBJ1-5; the match to TRBD1 covers 7 bases. The CDR3 length is 15 residues. Germline V gene sequence: CDR1 KGHDR, CDR2 SFDVKD. Losses at the gene ends were 5 bases for V and 0 bases for J; bases not matched to a gene: 3. This CDR3 reads CATSAGTVSNQPQHF. The CDR3 DNA is TGTGCCACCAGTGCAGGGACAGTTAGCAATCAGCCCCAGCATTTT.

The rearrangement uses TRBV5-1 and TRBJ1-2; 7 bases align to TRBD1. The CDR3 is made up of 13 amino acids. Unmatched junction bases numbered 6, after V lost 2 bases and J lost 8 bases. Germline V gene data show CDR1 as SGHRS and CDR2 as YFSETQ. CDR3 DNA: TGCGCCAGCAGCTTAAGTGCAGGGGGAGGCTACACCTTC. It translates to CASSLSAGGGYTF.

Turning to this clone: This CDR3 is also generated by other DNA sequences in the sample. The chain joins TRBV5-1 to TRBJ1-5, with 7 nucleotides matching TRBD1. Germline values: CDR1 SGHRS, CDR2 YFSETQ. CDR3 length: 15 amino acids. V lost 0 bases, J lost 4 bases, and 4 bases stayed unmatched. The CDR3 sequence is CASSLGDRDNQPQHF. The CDR3 DNA follows: TGCGCCAGCAGCTTGGGGGACAGAGATAATCAGCCCCAGCATTTT.

This rearrangement joins TRBV28 to TRBJ1-5; 9 bases are a match to TRBD1. The CDR3 loop spans 16 amino acids. V shed 6 bases, J shed 8 bases, and the junction held 14 bases outside the gene matches. Germline loops: CDR1 MDHEN, CDR2 SYDVKM. Written as DNA, the CDR3 is TGTGCCAGCAGGCCGCTCTCCGGGACAGGGTCTAAGCCCCAGCATTTT. Its protein product is CASRPLSGTGSKPQHF.

The V and J genes are TRBV19 and TRBJ1-2; 7 positions agree with TRBD1. Germline V CDR1 and CDR2: LNHDA, SQIVND (reference sequence). The CDR3 runs to 17 residues. V lost 1 base and J lost 5; bases outside the gene matches: 13. CDR3 nucleotide sequence: TGTGCCAGTAGTATAGGGGGAACAGGGGCCGCCAAGTATGGCTACACCTTC. Translated, it gives CASSIGGTGAAKYGYTF.

V usage is TRBV6-2 or TRBV6-3 and J usage is TRBJ2-7; TRBD2 is a possible D gene (6 bases). The CDR3 consists of 16 residues. V was clipped by 2 bases and J by 3 bases, with 17 bases between them. The V gene's germline CDR1 is MNHEY and CDR2 SVGEGT. The CDR3 spells CASSYDSTSAVYEQYF. In nucleotides, the CDR3 is TGTGCCAGCAGTTACGATTCGACTAGTGCAGTCTACGAGCAGTACTTC.

The chain joins TRBV12-5 to TRBJ1-1; 9 bases fit TRBD1. The CDR3 sequence is 13 residues long. The trim removed 6 bases at V and 4 bases at J, leaving 3 bases unmatched. Per germline, CDR1 LGHNT and CDR2 FRNRAP. For the CDR3, the DNA is TGTGCTAGTGGGGACAGGGGTATCACTGAAGCTTTCTTT. Protein product: CASGDRGITEAFF. The variable domain in full, with the rest retrieved from reference TRBV12-5 and TRBJ1-1, is DARVTQTPRHKVTEMGQEVTMRCQPILGHNTVFWYRQTMMQGLELLAYFRNRAPLDDSGMPKDRFSAEMPDATLATLKIQPSEPRDSAVYFCASGDRGITEAFFGQGTRLTVV.

The J gene is TRBJ2-5, the V gene TRBV28, with 7 bases lining up with TRBD2. The CDR3 is made up of 13 amino acids. V shed 6 bases, J shed 3 bases, and the junction held 4 bases outside the gene matches. Germline CDR1 is MDHEN and CDR2 is SYDVKM. CDR3 amino acids: CASRTGGKETQYF. The DNA of the CDR3 is TGTGCCAGCAGGACGGGGGGTAAAGAGACCCAGTACTTC.

The chain is built from TRBV3-1 (or the pseudogene TRBV3-2) and TRBJ2-3, with 7 positions matching TRBD2. Unmatched junction bases numbered 2, after V lost 1 base and J lost 7 bases. The CDR3 sequence is 13 residues long. The germline V gene has CDR1 LGHDT and CDR2 YNNKEL (reference sequence). The CDR3 sequence: CASSQGLANTQYF. The CDR3 coding sequence is TGTGCCAGCAGCCAAGGACTAGCTAATACGCAGTATTTT.

This chain joins TRBV19 and TRBJ2-2, with unresolved D. Germline lookup yields CDR1 LNHDA and CDR2 SQIVND (reference sequence). This CDR3 contains 13 residues. V shed 8 bases and J shed 5 bases, with 12 bases lying between them. This CDR3 is CASLAPWTGELFF. CDR3 bases: TGTGCCAGTTTGGCACCTTGGACCGGGGAGCTGTTTTTT. Together with reference TRBV19 and TRBJ2-2, the CDR3 gives the full variable domain: DGGITQSPKYLFRKEGQNVTLSCEQNLNHDAMYWYRQDPGQGLRLIYYSQIVNDFQKGDIAEGYSVSREKKESFPLTVTSAQKNPTAFYLCASLAPWTGELFFGEGSRLTVL.

The V gene is TRBV6-2 or TRBV6-3, the J gene TRBJ1-2, with D maybe TRBD1 (5 bases). Germline V CDR1 and CDR2: MNHEY, SVGEGT. There are 17 residues in the CDR3. V was cut by 6 bases and J by 2 bases, with 22 bases left in between. The CDR3 DNA is TGTGCCAGCAGCCCCTACCCTGACAGATTTCTAAACTATGGCTACACCTTC. Amino acids: CASSPYPDRFLNYGYTF.

This clone has a handful of counts. V usage is TRBV30 and J usage is TRBJ2-5; the D is unclear. The CDR3 is 14 residues long. The V gene lost 1 base and the J gene lost 4 bases, with 13 bases spanning the gap. Germline V gene sequence: CDR1 GTSNPN, CDR2 SVGIG (reference sequence). The CDR3 DNA is TGTGCCTGGAGTGCTAAGAGTGCTGCAGAGACCCAGTACTTC. Translation gives CAWSAKSAAETQYF.

This clone was observed a single time. The V and J genes are TRBV4-3 and TRBJ2-3; D is possibly TRBD1 (5 bases). V was cut by 4 bases and J by 6 bases, with 17 bases left in between. The CDR3 contains 15 residues. Per the germline V gene, CDR1 is LGHNA and CDR2 is YSLEER. The CDR3 nucleotides are TGCGCCAGCAGCCCCCAGACAGCAGTGGGTGATACGCAGTATTTT. This gives the protein CASSPQTAVGDTQYF.

The V gene is TRBV2, the J gene TRBJ1-2; D might be TRBD1 (5 bases). V dropped 7 bases and J dropped 2 bases, with 23 bases sitting between them. The CDR3 spans 17 residues. Looked up from germline, CDR1 is SNHLY and CDR2 is FYNNEI. CDR3 DNA sequence: TGTGCCAGCACCAACCGGGGGGGAGGGAGGAGCAACTATGGCTACACCTTC. It codes for CASTNRGGGRSNYGYTF.

The V and J genes are TRBV30 and TRBJ1-4; D might be TRBD1 (6 bases). Germline V lookup: CDR1 GTSNPN, CDR2 SVGIG (reference sequence). The CDR3 consists of 14 residues. V lost 3 bases and J 6 bases, leaving 14 bases between the germline ends. CDR3 sequence: CAWSPDRLYEKLFF. Here the CDR3 DNA reads TGTGCCTGGAGCCCTGACAGGCTGTATGAAAAACTGTTTTTT.

The CDR3: CASSFGGTEGNTIYF. In DNA form, the CDR3 reads TGTGCCAGCAGCTTCGGAGGGACGGAAGGAAACACCATATATTTT. The chain links TRBV7-2 to TRBJ1-3; D perhaps matches TRBD1 (5 bases). Trimming took off 3 bases at V and 4 bases at J, with 13 bases between the two ends. The CDR3 totals 15 residues. Germline lookup yields CDR1 SGHTA and CDR2 FQGNSA.

Only one count was recorded for this clone. This chain links TRBV5-1 with TRBJ2-5; 9 nucleotides agree with TRBD1. Trimming removed 4 bases from V and 5 bases from J; junction bases left unmatched: 6. The length of the CDR3 is 14 residues. CDR1 SGHRS and CDR2 YFSETQ come from the germline V gene. In DNA form, the CDR3 reads TGCGCCAGCAGCCGGGGACAGGGCTACGAGACCCAGTACTTC. Its protein is CASSRGQGYETQYF.

Turning to this clone: Relative to the germline gene, one junction end is altered; a read error may explain this. The rearrangement uses TRBV28 and TRBJ1-4; 7 bases line up with TRBD1. The CDR3 contains 13 residues. CDR1 MDHEN and CDR2 SYDVKM come from the germline V gene. CDR3: CASTTGTEIPKRF. DNA of the CDR3: TGTGCCAGCACCACCGGGACAGAAATTCCTAAAAGGTTT.

This clone was picked up a small number of times. The chain uses TRBV4-3 and TRBJ1-2, with TRBD1 as a possible D gene (6 bases). The CDR3 sequence is 13 residues long. V lost 3 bases and J 8 bases, leaving 13 bases between the germline ends. CDR1 and CDR2 from the germline V gene are LGHNA and YSLEER. The CDR3 here is CASSQPRGSGYTF. The CDR3 coding sequence is TGCGCCAGCAGCCAGCCCAGGGGTTCGGGCTACACCTTC.

V and J are TRBV7-2 and TRBJ2-3; TRBD2 agrees at 12 bases. CDR1 and CDR2 from the germline V gene are SGHTA and FQGNSA. Trimming removed 3 bases from V and 2 bases from J; junction bases left unmatched: 6. The CDR3 runs to 17 residues. The CDR3 DNA sequence: TGTGCCAGCAGCTTGCTAGCGGGGGGGCCCCACACAGATACGCAGTATTTT. This sequence encodes CASSLLAGGPHTDTQYF.

This rearrangement joins TRBV6-5 to TRBJ1-6; a weak D match, TRBD1 (5 bases). This CDR3 is 14 amino acids long. Germline V CDR1 and CDR2: MNHEY, SVGAGI. V lost 6 bases to trimming and J lost 10 bases, with 16 bases between them. CDR3 amino acids: CASSKPPGRSPLHF. DNA for the CDR3: TGTGCCAGCAGCAAACCCCCAGGGCGCTCACCCCTCCACTTT.

The genes are TRBV2 and TRBJ2-2; possible D gene TRBD2, 5 bases. The CDR3 contains 12 residues. The V end lost 4 bases, the J end lost 8 bases, and 8 bases lay between the germline ends. Germline V gene lookup returns CDR1 SNHLY and CDR2 FYNNEI. The CDR3 is CASSVRGGELFF. CDR3 DNA sequence: TGTGCCAGCAGTGTCCGGGGAGGGGAGCTGTTTTTT.

The CDR3: CACTGTPGLGGYTF. The CDR3 region has the DNA TGTGCCTGCACCGGGACACCCGGTTTGGGTGGCTACACCTTC. This sequence joins TRBV30 and TRBJ1-2, with a weak D call TRBD1 (6 bases). The germline V gene has CDR1 GTSNPN and CDR2 SVGIG (reference sequence). The CDR3 loop spans 14 amino acids. The V gene lost 6 bases and the J gene lost 7 bases, with 21 bases spanning the gap.